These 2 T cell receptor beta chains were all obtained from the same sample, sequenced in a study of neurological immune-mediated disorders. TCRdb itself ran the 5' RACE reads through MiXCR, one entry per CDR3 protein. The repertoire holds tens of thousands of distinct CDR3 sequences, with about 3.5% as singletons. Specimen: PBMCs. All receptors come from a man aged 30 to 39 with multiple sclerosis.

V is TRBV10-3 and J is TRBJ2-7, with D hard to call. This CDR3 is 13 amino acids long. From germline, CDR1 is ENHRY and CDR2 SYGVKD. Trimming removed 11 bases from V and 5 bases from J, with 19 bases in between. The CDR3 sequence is CAAQSRKPNEQYF. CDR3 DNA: TGTGCCGCCCAAAGTCGGAAGCCAAACGAGCAGTACTTC.

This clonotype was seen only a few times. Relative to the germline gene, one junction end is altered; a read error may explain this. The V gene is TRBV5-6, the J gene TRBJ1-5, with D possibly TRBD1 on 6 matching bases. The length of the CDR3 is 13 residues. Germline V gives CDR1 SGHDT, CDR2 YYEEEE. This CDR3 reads CASSTTGSQPQNF. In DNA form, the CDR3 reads TGTGCCAGCAGCACTACAGGGAGTCAGCCCCAGAATTTT.